What follows describes a single T cell receptor (beta chain). Its target is not known. This CDR3 is built from 13 residues. The germline V gene has CDR1 LGHDT and CDR2 YNNKEL (reference sequence). The source of the sample is a study of monozygotic twins with inflammatory bowel disease. Broader study findings: Clonotypes shared with others were fewer in IBD patients than in healthy twins, especially with disease activity. Diversity of TCRbeta measured by inverse Simpson was lower in IBD patients than in healthy co-twins.

The template-switching step introduced UMIs that carried a 6-nucleotide sample barcode. Nested amplification of TCRalpha and TCRbeta cDNA involved two PCRs of approximately 16 and 10 cycles. One entry per CDR3 protein, without DNA, is what TCRdb gives after re-calling the 5' RACE reads. The sample has approximately 160,000 distinct CDR3 sequences. This chain connects TRBV3-1 to TRBJ1-1. Sequences were obtained from blood. This receptor was taken from a human donor with ulcerative colitis or Crohn's disease, or a healthy co-twin of an affected twin (not recorded which). The CDR3 loop reads CASSHGMNTEAFF.